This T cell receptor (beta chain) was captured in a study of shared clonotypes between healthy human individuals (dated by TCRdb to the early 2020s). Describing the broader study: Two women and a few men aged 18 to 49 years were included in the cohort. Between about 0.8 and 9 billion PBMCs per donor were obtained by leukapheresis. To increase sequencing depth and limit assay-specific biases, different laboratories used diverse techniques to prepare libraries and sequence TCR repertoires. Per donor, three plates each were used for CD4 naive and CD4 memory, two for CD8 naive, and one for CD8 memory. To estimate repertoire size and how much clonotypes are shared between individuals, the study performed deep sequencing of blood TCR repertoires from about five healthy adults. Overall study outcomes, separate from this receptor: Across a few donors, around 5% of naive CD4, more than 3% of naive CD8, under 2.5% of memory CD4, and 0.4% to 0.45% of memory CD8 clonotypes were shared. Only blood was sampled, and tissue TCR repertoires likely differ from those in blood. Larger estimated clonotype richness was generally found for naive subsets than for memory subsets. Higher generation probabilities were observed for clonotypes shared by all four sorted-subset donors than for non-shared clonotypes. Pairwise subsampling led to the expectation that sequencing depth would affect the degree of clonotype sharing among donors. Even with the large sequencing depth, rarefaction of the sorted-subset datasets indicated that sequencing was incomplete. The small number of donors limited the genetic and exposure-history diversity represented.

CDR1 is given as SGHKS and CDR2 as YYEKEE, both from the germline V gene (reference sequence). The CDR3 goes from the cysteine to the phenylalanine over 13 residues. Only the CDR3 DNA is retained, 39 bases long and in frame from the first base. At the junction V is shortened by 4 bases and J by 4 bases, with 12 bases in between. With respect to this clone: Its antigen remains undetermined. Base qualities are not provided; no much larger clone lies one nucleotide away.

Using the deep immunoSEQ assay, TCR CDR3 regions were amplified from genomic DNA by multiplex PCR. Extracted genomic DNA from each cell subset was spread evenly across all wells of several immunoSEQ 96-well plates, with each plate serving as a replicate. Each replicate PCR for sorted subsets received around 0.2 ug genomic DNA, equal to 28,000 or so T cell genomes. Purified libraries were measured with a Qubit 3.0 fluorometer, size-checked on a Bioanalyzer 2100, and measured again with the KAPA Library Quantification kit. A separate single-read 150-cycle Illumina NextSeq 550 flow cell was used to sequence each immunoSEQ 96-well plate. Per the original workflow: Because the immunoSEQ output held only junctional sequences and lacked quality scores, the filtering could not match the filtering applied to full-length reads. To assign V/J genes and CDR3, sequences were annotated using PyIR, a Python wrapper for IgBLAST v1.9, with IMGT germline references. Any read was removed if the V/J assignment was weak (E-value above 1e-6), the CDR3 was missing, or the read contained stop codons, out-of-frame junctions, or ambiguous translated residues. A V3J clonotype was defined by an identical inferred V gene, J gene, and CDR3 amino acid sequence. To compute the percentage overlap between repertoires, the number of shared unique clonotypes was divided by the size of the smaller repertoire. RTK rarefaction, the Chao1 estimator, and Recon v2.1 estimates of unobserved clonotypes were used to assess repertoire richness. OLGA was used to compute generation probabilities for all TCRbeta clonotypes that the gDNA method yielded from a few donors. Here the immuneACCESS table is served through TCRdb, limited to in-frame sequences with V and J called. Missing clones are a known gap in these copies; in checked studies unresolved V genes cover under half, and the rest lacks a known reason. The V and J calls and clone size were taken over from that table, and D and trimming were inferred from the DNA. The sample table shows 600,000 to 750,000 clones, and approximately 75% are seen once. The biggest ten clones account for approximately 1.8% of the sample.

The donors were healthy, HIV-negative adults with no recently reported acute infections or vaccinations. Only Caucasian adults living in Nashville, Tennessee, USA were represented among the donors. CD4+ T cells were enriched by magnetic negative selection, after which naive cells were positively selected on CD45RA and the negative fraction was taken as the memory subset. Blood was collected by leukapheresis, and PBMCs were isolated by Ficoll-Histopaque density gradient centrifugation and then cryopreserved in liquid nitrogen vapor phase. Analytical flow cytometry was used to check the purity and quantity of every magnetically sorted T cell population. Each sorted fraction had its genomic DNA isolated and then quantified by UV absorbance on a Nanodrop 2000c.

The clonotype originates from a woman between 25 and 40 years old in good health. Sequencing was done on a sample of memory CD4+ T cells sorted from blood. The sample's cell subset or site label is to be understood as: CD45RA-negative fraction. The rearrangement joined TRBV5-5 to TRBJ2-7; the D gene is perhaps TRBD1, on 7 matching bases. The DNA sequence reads TGTGCCAGCAGCGTGACAGGGACTTACGAGCAGTACTTC. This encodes CASSVTGTYEQYF.